One sample yielded the 27 T cell receptor beta chains listed below, sequenced in a study of blood T cell repertoires in COVID-19. Data came from immunoSEQ multiplex PCR; TCRdb stores just in-frame clones and leaves some out. The sample includes roughly 160,000 clones, approximately 86% of them seen just once. Material for sequencing was peripheral blood. Receptors originate from a man between 50 and 59 years old with active or convalescent COVID-19.

This clone was found a few times. The rearrangement uses TRBV2 and TRBJ1-4, with D perhaps matching TRBD1 (6 bases). V lost 3 bases, J lost 3 bases, and 11 bases lay in between. The CDR3 is made up of 15 amino acids. Looked up from germline, CDR1 is SNHLY and CDR2 is FYNNEI. CDR3 nucleotide sequence: TGTGCCAGCAGTGATGCCGGACAGTCTAATGAAAAACTGTTTTTT. Translation: CASSDAGQSNEKLFF. The full variable domain, rest sourced from reference TRBV2 and TRBJ1-4, is EPEVTQTPSHQVTQMGQEVILRCVPISNHLYFYWYRQILGQKVEFLVSFYNNEISEKSEIFDDQFSVERPDGSNFTLKIRSTKLEDSAMYFCASSDAGQSNEKLFFGSGTQLSVL.

The rearrangement joins TRBV6-5 to TRBJ2-7, with TRBD1 as a possible D gene (5 bases). CDR1 MNHEY and CDR2 SVGAGI come from the germline V gene. The CDR3 consists of 14 residues. Trimming took 7 bases from V and 5 from J, leaving 18 bases between them. CDR3 sequence: CASNFWGSEDEQYF. The DNA of the CDR3 is TGTGCCAGCAACTTCTGGGGCAGTGAAGACGAGCAGTACTTC.

DNA for the CDR3: TGTGCCAGCAGAGACAGAATTCTTCCCCTCCACTTT. Amino acids: CASRDRILPLHF. The V call is TRBV25-1, the J call TRBJ1-6; D possibly corresponds to TRBD1 (5 bases). In germline, CDR1 is MGHDK, CDR2 SYGVNS. The CDR3 sequence is 12 residues long. V was cut by 6 bases and J by 13 bases, with 13 bases left in between.

The gene calls are TRBV11-2 and TRBJ2-7, with TRBD2 identical over 7 bases. Trimming removed 0 bases from V and 2 bases from J; junction bases left unmatched: 4. Germline lookup yields CDR1 SGHAT and CDR2 FQNNGV. The CDR3 contains 15 residues. The chain's CDR3 is CASSLESGIPYEQYF. The CDR3, as DNA: TGTGCCAGCAGCTTAGAGAGCGGGATCCCCTACGAGCAGTACTTC.

The CDR3 loop is CASRGDSASCTF. The DNA for the CDR3 is TGTGCCAGCAGGGGGGACAGCGCCAGCTGCACCTTC. The chain is built from TRBV2 and TRBJ1-2; 7 nucleotides agree with TRBD1. Germline V CDR1 and CDR2: SNHLY, FYNNEI. V was pared by 6 bases and J by 13 bases, with 11 bases of the junction left unmatched. The CDR3 loop spans 12 amino acids.

The chain couples TRBV9 to TRBJ2-2; 8 bases map to TRBD2. CDR3 length: 17 amino acids. CDR1 is SGDLS, CDR2 YYNGEE, per germline. With 4 bases clipped from V and 0 bases from J, the junction kept 8 bases outside the gene matches. The CDR3 nucleotides read TGTGCCAGCAGCTCCACTGGCGGGAGGTCGAACACCGGGGAGCTGTTTTTT. Translating gives CASSSTGGRSNTGELFF. The variable domain in full, with the rest retrieved from reference TRBV9 and TRBJ2-2, is DSGVTQTPKHLITATGQRVTLRCSPRSGDLSVYWYQQSLDQGLQFLIQYYNGEERAKGNILERFSAQQFPDLHSELNLSSLELGDSALYFCASSSTGGRSNTGELFFGEGSRLTVL.

The V call is TRBV28, the J call TRBJ1-2, with D possibly being TRBD1 (6 bases). Germline values: CDR1 MDHEN, CDR2 SYDVKM. The CDR3 spans 13 residues. V was pared by 7 bases and J by 2 bases, with 11 bases between. In nucleotides, the CDR3 is TGTGCCAGCACGCGGCAGGGGAACTATGGCTACACCTTC. The encoded protein is CASTRQGNYGYTF.

The V gene is TRBV28, the J gene TRBJ2-7; TRBD1 is a possible D gene (5 bases). The V end was cut by 2 bases, the J end by 6 bases, with 8 bases between. The V gene's germline CDR1 is MDHEN and CDR2 SYDVKM. The length of the CDR3 is 12 residues. CDR3 in DNA: TGTGCCAGCAGTTTAGCCAGGGTCGAGCAGTACTTC. Translated: CASSLARVEQYF.

A remark on this clone: At the DNA level, this CDR3 is encoded by other sequences in the same sample as well. This chain uses TRBV11-3 with TRBJ1-1; TRBD1 matches 12 bases. Trimming at V came to 6 bases and at J to 10 bases, leaving 12 bases not matched to a gene. CDR3 length: 15 amino acids. Germline CDR1 and CDR2: SGHNT and YENEEA. The CDR3 sequence is CASRLTLGTGGRAFF. Written as DNA, the CDR3 is TGTGCCAGCAGACTTACACTTGGGACAGGGGGCAGAGCTTTCTTT.

V is TRBV6-5 and J is TRBJ1-5; 7 nucleotides align to TRBD1. Germline V gives CDR1 MNHEY, CDR2 SVGAGI. The ends lost 5 bases at V and 5 bases at J; junction bases unmatched: 3. This CDR3 comprises 13 residues. CDR3 nucleotides: TGTGCCAGCAGTATCAGGGGGGATCAGCCCCAGCATTTT. This translates into CASSIRGDQPQHF.

This chain uses TRBV30 with TRBJ1-4, with a weak D call TRBD1 (6 bases). The CDR3 is 14 amino acids. V was trimmed by 4 bases and J by 5 bases, leaving 14 bases between them. Looked up from germline, CDR1 is GTSNPN and CDR2 is SVGIG (reference sequence). The CDR3, as DNA: TGTGCCTGGATCTCGGGACATGAGAATGAAAAACTGTTTTTT. Its translation: CAWISGHENEKLFF.

This chain joins TRBV3-1 (or the pseudogene TRBV3-2) and TRBJ2-2, with 8 bases identical to TRBD2. The CDR3 length is 17 residues. V shed 1 base, J shed 3 bases, and the junction held 7 bases outside the gene matches. From germline, CDR1 is LGHDT and CDR2 YNNKEL (reference sequence). In nucleotides, the CDR3 is TGTGCCAGCAGCCAAGTGACTAGCGCGAGTGACACCGGGGAGCTGTTTTTT. The encoded protein is CASSQVTSASDTGELFF.

The chain is built from TRBV28 and TRBJ1-6, with D maybe TRBD1 (6 bases). Between the trimmed V and J ends, which lost 5 bases and 8 bases, there was a span of 10 bases. The germline gives CDR1 MDHEN, CDR2 SYDVKM. This CDR3 is 13 amino acids long. The CDR3 sequence: CASSGRQDSPLHF. CDR3 bases: TGTGCCAGCAGTGGACGACAGGATTCACCCCTCCACTTT.

The J gene is TRBJ1-4, the V gene TRBV2, with D unclear. The V gene's germline CDR1 is SNHLY and CDR2 FYNNEI. V lost 6 bases and J lost 0, with 14 bases in between. This CDR3 comprises 16 residues. Here the CDR3 reads CASSDPDTATNEKLFF. CDR3 coding DNA: TGTGCCAGCAGCGACCCCGACACTGCAACTAATGAAAAACTGTTTTTT.

The chain links TRBV30 to TRBJ2-1, with 9 bases fitting TRBD2. Per germline, CDR1 GTSNPN and CDR2 SVGIG (reference sequence). The CDR3 is 17 amino acids. V gave up 3 bases and J gave up 12 bases; unmatched junction bases: 21. The chain's CDR3 is CAWRDFGLTSGAQGQFF. DNA for the CDR3: TGTGCCTGGAGAGATTTTGGACTGACTAGCGGAGCGCAGGGGCAGTTCTTC.

This chain joins TRBV19 and TRBJ2-5, with TRBD1 as a possible D gene (6 bases). The CDR3 spans 13 residues. The V end was cut by 4 bases, the J end by 4 bases, with 10 bases between. Germline-derived CDR1 and CDR2 are LNHDA and SQIVND (reference sequence). CDR3 protein: CASSTQTGETQYF. In nucleotides, the CDR3 is TGTGCCAGTAGTACCCAGACAGGAGAGACCCAGTACTTC.

V is TRBV6-1 and J is TRBJ1-5; D unclear. The CDR3 is 14 residues long. Germline CDR1 reads MNHNS; CDR2 reads SASEGT. The V gene lost 2 bases and the J gene lost 4 bases, with 9 bases spanning the gap. Written as DNA, the CDR3 is TGTGCCAGCAGTGAAATACAAAAGAATCAGCCCCAGCATTTT. Translated: CASSEIQKNQPQHF.

V gene TRBV27 combines with J gene TRBJ1-2, with D unresolved. CDR3 size: 12 residues. Germline CDR1 MNHEY, CDR2 SMNVEV (reference sequence). Trimming stripped 6 bases from V and 4 bases from J, with 9 bases between. Here the CDR3 DNA reads TGTGCCAGCAGGGGAGTGGGCTATGGCTACACCTTC. Amino acids: CASRGVGYGYTF.

This sequence joins TRBV29-1 and TRBJ2-7; TRBD2 agrees at 7 bases. Trimming removed 5 bases from V and 5 bases from J; junction bases left unmatched: 18. This CDR3 contains 16 residues. Germline CDR1 and CDR2: SQVTM and ANQGSEA. The CDR3, as DNA: TGCAGCGTTACCCCTAGCCGGGCGGGAGTGTGGGACGAGCAGTACTTC. It specifies CSVTPSRAGVWDEQYF.

The chain carries TRBV6-5 and TRBJ2-5; D is undetermined. The CDR3 runs to 14 residues. The germline V and J ends were trimmed by 2 bases and 1 base, with 8 bases remaining between them. The germline V gene encodes CDR1 MNHEY and CDR2 SVGAGI. The CDR3 nucleotides read TGTGCCAGCAGTTACACAGCTACCCAAGAGACCCAGTACTTC. As protein: CASSYTATQETQYF.

This chain uses TRBV5-1 with TRBJ2-1; D remains unclear. V was trimmed by 0 bases and J by 5 bases, leaving 6 bases between them. CDR3 size: 13 residues. Looked up from germline, CDR1 is SGHRS and CDR2 is YFSETQ. CDR3 in DNA: TGCGCCAGCAGCTTGGAGACAAACAATGAGCAGTTCTTC. It is translated as CASSLETNNEQFF.

The chain has TRBV2 and TRBJ1-1; the D gene is possibly TRBD1 (5 bases). The CDR3 totals 16 residues. Trimming stripped 4 bases from V and 4 bases from J, with 19 bases between. CDR1 is SNHLY and CDR2 is FYNNEI in the germline V gene. This CDR3 is CASSVVWGEIGTEAFF. The CDR3 nucleotides are TGTGCCAGCAGTGTCGTTTGGGGGGAGATCGGCACTGAAGCTTTCTTT.

The chain carries TRBV24-1 and TRBJ2-1; D is possibly TRBD2 (7 bases). The CDR3 is 19 amino acids. Germline lookup yields CDR1 KGHDR and CDR2 SFDVKD. The germline V and J ends were trimmed by 4 bases and 0 bases, with 21 bases remaining between them. Written as DNA, the CDR3 is TGTGCCACCAGTGACCCCCCGGGGCGGGGGCTAAGCTCCTACAATGAGCAGTTCTTC. Translating gives CATSDPPGRGLSSYNEQFF.

This chain links TRBV6-1 with TRBJ1-6, with TRBD1 matching over 9 bases. The trim removed 3 bases at V and 8 bases at J, leaving 5 bases unmatched. CDR1 and CDR2 from the germline V gene are MNHNS and SASEGT. This CDR3 has 15 residues. CDR3 in amino acids: CASSDDRGVYSPLHF. For the CDR3, the DNA is TGTGCCAGCAGTGATGACAGGGGGGTTTATTCACCCCTCCACTTT.

The V gene is TRBV19, the J gene TRBJ1-1; maybe TRBD1 (5 bases). The CDR3 spans 14 residues. Germline CDR1 reads LNHDA; CDR2 reads SQIVND (reference sequence). V lost 4 bases, J lost 3 bases, and 12 bases lay in between. The CDR3: CASSTQQGYTEAFF. CDR3 DNA sequence: TGTGCCAGTAGTACTCAGCAGGGTTACACTGAAGCTTTCTTT.

V is TRBV7-9 and J is TRBJ1-6, with 11 nucleotides matching TRBD1. This CDR3 is 16 amino acids long. V lost 5 bases, J lost 8 bases, and 8 bases stayed unmatched. Germline lookup yields CDR1 SEHNR and CDR2 FQNEAQ (reference sequence). CDR3 coding DNA: TGTGCCAGCAGCCGTCTCGGGACAGGGGGGGATTCACCCCTCCACTTT. Translating gives CASSRLGTGGDSPLHF.

This chain links TRBV19 with TRBJ2-6, with 9 nucleotides matching TRBD1. Trimming took 4 bases from V and 0 from J; bases not matched to a gene: 1. The germline V gene encodes CDR1 LNHDA and CDR2 SQIVND (reference sequence). The CDR3 is 16 residues long. CDR3 bases: TGTGCCAGTAGTACACAGGGGGCCTCTGGGGCCAACGTCCTGACTTTC. This codes for CASSTQGASGANVLTF.